The 17 T cell receptor beta chains listed next were all sequenced from one sample in a study of monozygotic twins with inflammatory bowel disease. Each CDR3 protein gets one entry in TCRdb, which reprocessed the 5' RACE reads and gives no DNA. Its listing shows roughly 140,000 distinct CDR3 sequences. Source material: blood. Receptors originate from a human donor with ulcerative colitis or Crohn's disease, or a healthy co-twin of an affected twin (not recorded which).

The CDR3 spells CASSLRTYNHTDTQYF. The genes are TRBV23-1 and TRBJ2-3; TCRdb names TRBD1, which stays unverified in the absence of DNA. Being an ORF, TRBV23-1 has a function that is uncertain. This CDR3 is built from 16 residues.

V and J are TRBV7-9 and TRBJ1-2; lacking DNA, the TRBD1 call made by TCRdb goes unchecked. CDR3 size: 15 residues. Germline V lookup: CDR1 SEHNR, CDR2 FQNEAQ (reference sequence). The CDR3 spells CASRGPGGENYGYTF.

V gene TRBV6-1 combines with J gene TRBJ2-2; the D call of TRBD1 rests on TCRdb alone, since no DNA is present to check it. The V gene's germline CDR1 is MNHNS and CDR2 SASEGT. This CDR3 has 16 residues. This chain's CDR3 is CASRRRDRGYSGELFF.

The J gene is TRBJ2-7, the V gene TRBV20-1; TCRdb designates TRBD2, a call that cannot be tested without DNA. The CDR3 runs to 18 residues. Germline values: CDR1 DFQATT, CDR2 SNEGSKA (reference sequence). The CDR3: CSARSRMGTSGGHGEQYF.

The chain employs TRBV20-1 and TRBJ1-1; absent DNA, TCRdb's TRBD1 call cannot be checked. CDR1 is DFQATT, CDR2 SNEGSKA, per germline (reference sequence). The CDR3 sequence is 12 residues long. CDR3 protein: CSASPRRTEAFF.

The chain links TRBV4-3 to TRBJ2-7; absent DNA, TCRdb's TRBD1 call cannot be checked. The CDR3 loop spans 14 amino acids. Per the germline V gene, CDR1 is LGHNA and CDR2 is YSLEER. Here the CDR3 reads CASSQEGQYYEQYF.

V and J are TRBV7-2 and TRBJ2-3; the TRBD1 assignment by TCRdb is unverifiable without DNA. Germline V gives CDR1 SGHTA, CDR2 FQGNSA. The CDR3 covers 16 residues. CDR3 loop: CASSLAGGSYTDTQYF.

The gene calls are TRBV4-2 and TRBJ2-5; no DNA is available, so the TRBD2 call from TCRdb remains unchecked. The CDR3 loop spans 15 amino acids. From germline, CDR1 is LGHNA and CDR2 YNFKEQ. The CDR3 spells CASSQETSDQETQYF.

The V gene is TRBV12-3 or TRBV12-4, the J gene TRBJ1-1. The CDR3 is made up of 15 amino acids. This chain's CDR3 is CASSLSSVINTEAFF.

The chain employs TRBV20-1 and TRBJ2-2. Germline loops: CDR1 DFQATT, CDR2 SNEGSKA (reference sequence). The CDR3 runs 14 residues. This CDR3 is CSARDLARTGELFF.

This chain links TRBV5-1 with TRBJ2-1; the TCRdb D gene call, TRBD2, has no DNA to confirm it. Germline-derived CDR1 and CDR2 are SGHRS and YFSETQ. CDR3 length equals 17 residues. The CDR3 here is CANSLAPLGEGRNEQFF.

V is TRBV7-3 and J is TRBJ1-4. The CDR3 extends over 15 amino acids. From germline, CDR1 is SGHTA and CDR2 FQGTGA. The chain's CDR3 is CASSLTGAFNEKLFF. The entire variable domain, with the rest obtained from reference TRBV7-3 and TRBJ1-4, is as follows: GAGVSQTPSNKVTEKGKYVELRCDPISGHTALYWYRQSLGQGPEFLIYFQGTGAADDSGLPNDRFFAVRPEGSVSTLKIQRTERGDSAVYLCASSLTGAFNEKLFFGSGTQLSVL.

The chain employs TRBV7-8 and TRBJ1-1. CDR3 length equals 17 residues. The V gene's germline CDR1 is SGHVS and CDR2 FQNEAQ. CDR3 sequence: CASSSRLLRDLNTEAFF.

The chain uses TRBV12-3 or TRBV12-4 and TRBJ2-7; TCRdb lists TRBD1, though no DNA is available to test this call. The CDR3 is 14 residues long. CDR3: CASSQDGGNYEQYF.

The chain joins TRBV7-2 to TRBJ2-2; TCRdb's D call of TRBD1 is untestable without DNA. The CDR3 has 15 residues. Germline lookup yields CDR1 SGHTA and CDR2 FQGNSA. Here the CDR3 reads CASRRPTGNTGELFF.

The genes are TRBV27 and TRBJ1-5; TCRdb gives TRBD1 as the D gene, but with no DNA this cannot be confirmed. CDR1 and CDR2 (germline): MNHEY, SMNVEV (reference sequence). This CDR3 is built from 20 residues. The CDR3 sequence is CASHTIPKNVGTGNPQPQHF.

This sequence joins TRBV29-1 and TRBJ2-7; TCRdb gives TRBD1 as the D gene, but with no DNA this cannot be confirmed. From germline, CDR1 is SQVTM and CDR2 ANQGSEA. The CDR3 is 14 residues long. The CDR3: CSVEGDGTSYEQYF.